This T cell receptor (beta chain) was found in a study of cytomegalovirus exposure and HLA in healthy donors. V was shortened by 4 bases and J by 7 bases, with 10 bases between the two germline ends. Germline V gene sequence: CDR1 SEHNR, CDR2 FQNEAQ (reference sequence). CDR3 length equals 12 residues. Primers for the PCR totalled 60 Vbeta and 13 Jbeta. Clones were sequenced by immunoSEQ multiplex PCR, and TCRdb holds only the in-frame ones, with some missing. Altogether 85,000 to 100,000 clones are present, about 79% being singletons, with the ten largest covering about 3.1%. The chain has TRBV7-9 and TRBJ1-2; D perhaps matches TRBD1 (6 bases). This receptor was obtained from a male donor in good health and CMV-seropositive. The sample taken for sequencing was PBMCs. The CDR3 spells CASSYREGGYTF. CDR3 sequence (DNA): TGTGCCAGCAGCTACAGGGAGGGTGGCTACACCTTC.